A selection of T cell receptor beta chains follows, all from one sample in a study of shared clonotypes between healthy human individuals. Measured with immunoSEQ multiplex PCR; TCRdb has only the in-frame clones, and not every one. Here the sample spans 740,000 or so clones, around 78% being singletons. Sequencing input: memory CD4+ T cells sorted from blood. The receptors were gathered from a woman between 25 and 40 years old in good health. Both conserved end residues are part of each CDR3. The order of the fields is D gene, J gene, V gene, clone size, CDR3 protein, CDR3 DNA. A D gene is named only where the DNA matches it firmly. Part of the rows lack a size; the others show once, few, many or a class for expanded clones.

D gene: TRBD1; J gene: TRBJ2-1; V gene: TRBV5-1; clone size: -; CDR3 protein: CASSDLTGDEQFF; CDR3 DNA: TGCGCCAGCAGCGACCTGACAGGGGATGAGCAGTTCTTC
D gene: -; J gene: TRBJ2-2; V gene: TRBV18; clone size: -; CDR3 protein: CASSPLSLAPNTGELFF; CDR3 DNA: TGTGCCAGCTCACCACTCAGCCTAGCGCCCAACACCGGGGAGCTGTTTTTT
D gene: -; J gene: TRBJ2-1; V gene: TRBV5-4; clone size: few; CDR3 protein: CASSLEASEKQFF; CDR3 DNA: TGTGCCAGCAGCTTGGAGGCTTCGGAGAAGCAGTTCTTC
D gene: -; J gene: TRBJ2-7; V gene: TRBV5-4; clone size: -; CDR3 protein: CASSAGQPGTYEQYF; CDR3 DNA: TGTGCCAGCAGCGCGGGACAGCCGGGAACCTACGAGCAGTACTTC
D gene: -; J gene: TRBJ2-5; V gene: TRBV14; clone size: -; CDR3 protein: CASSRGTGLFSETQYF; CDR3 DNA: TGTGCCAGCAGCCGGGGTACGGGATTGTTCTCCGAGACCCAGTACTTC
D gene: TRBD2; J gene: TRBJ2-1; V gene: TRBV14; clone size: -; CDR3 protein: CASSQAPGLAGHNEQFF; CDR3 DNA: TGTGCCAGCAGCCAAGCCCCGGGACTAGCGGGGCACAATGAGCAGTTCTTC
D gene: -; J gene: TRBJ2-1; V gene: TRBV28; clone size: -; CDR3 protein: CASRSASDLYYNEQFF; CDR3 DNA: TGTGCCAGCAGATCAGCGTCCGATCTGTACTACAATGAGCAGTTCTTC
D gene: TRBD1; J gene: TRBJ2-3; V gene: TRBV5-1; clone size: -; CDR3 protein: CASSLEDREADTQYF; CDR3 DNA: TGCGCCAGCAGCTTGGAGGACAGGGAGGCAGATACGCAGTATTTT
D gene: -; J gene: TRBJ1-6; V gene: TRBV19; clone size: -; CDR3 protein: CASSSELRGPSPLHF; CDR3 DNA: TGTGCCAGTAGTTCGGAACTCCGGGGACCTTCACCCCTCCACTTT
D gene: -; J gene: TRBJ1-2; V gene: TRBV30; clone size: -; CDR3 protein: CAWSGGAGGYTF; CDR3 DNA: TGTGCCTGGAGTGGAGGGGCAGGGGGCTACACCTTC
D gene: TRBD1; J gene: TRBJ2-3; V gene: TRBV25-1; clone size: -; CDR3 protein: CASSPGDRVADTQYF; CDR3 DNA: TGTGCCAGCAGCCCAGGGGACAGGGTTGCAGATACGCAGTATTTT
D gene: -; J gene: TRBJ2-5; V gene: TRBV7-9; clone size: -; CDR3 protein: CASSSDTSRETQYF; CDR3 DNA: TGTGCCAGCAGCTCCGACACGAGCCGAGAGACCCAGTACTTC
D gene: TRBD2; J gene: TRBJ2-2; V gene: TRBV29-1; clone size: -; CDR3 protein: CSVAGLAGYTGELFF; CDR3 DNA: TGCAGCGTCGCAGGACTAGCGGGTTACACCGGGGAGCTGTTTTTT
D gene: -; J gene: TRBJ2-2; V gene: TRBV6-5; clone size: -; CDR3 protein: CASSYLGQTAGELFF; CDR3 DNA: TGTGCCAGCAGTTATTTAGGACAGACTGCCGGGGAGCTGTTTTTT
D gene: -; J gene: TRBJ1-2; V gene: TRBV27; clone size: -; CDR3 protein: CASSPGTGNYGYTF; CDR3 DNA: TGTGCCAGCAGTCCCGGGACGGGGAACTATGGCTACACCTTC
D gene: -; J gene: TRBJ2-7; V gene: TRBV1; clone size: -; CDR3 protein: CTSSRSSGASYEQYF; CDR3 DNA: TGCACCAGCAGCCGCTCTAGCGGGGCCTCCTACGAGCAGTACTTC
D gene: TRBD2; J gene: TRBJ2-3; V gene: TRBV10-3; clone size: -; CDR3 protein: CAISGGRESNTQYF; CDR3 DNA: TGTGCCATCAGTGGAGGGCGGGAGTCGAATACGCAGTATTTT
D gene: -; J gene: TRBJ2-1; V gene: TRBV28; clone size: few; CDR3 protein: CASTGQSREQFF; CDR3 DNA: TGTGCCAGCACTGGACAGTCCCGGGAGCAGTTCTTC
D gene: -; J gene: TRBJ2-2; V gene: TRBV28; clone size: once; CDR3 protein: CASSLYPRPPGFPGELFF; CDR3 DNA: TGTGCCAGCAGTCTATACCCACGGCCCCCGGGATTTCCCGGGGAGCTGTTTTTT
D gene: -; J gene: TRBJ1-1; V gene: TRBV6-5; clone size: -; CDR3 protein: CASSYDRGFGTEAFF; CDR3 DNA: TGTGCCAGCAGTTACGATCGGGGTTTCGGCACTGAAGCTTTCTTT